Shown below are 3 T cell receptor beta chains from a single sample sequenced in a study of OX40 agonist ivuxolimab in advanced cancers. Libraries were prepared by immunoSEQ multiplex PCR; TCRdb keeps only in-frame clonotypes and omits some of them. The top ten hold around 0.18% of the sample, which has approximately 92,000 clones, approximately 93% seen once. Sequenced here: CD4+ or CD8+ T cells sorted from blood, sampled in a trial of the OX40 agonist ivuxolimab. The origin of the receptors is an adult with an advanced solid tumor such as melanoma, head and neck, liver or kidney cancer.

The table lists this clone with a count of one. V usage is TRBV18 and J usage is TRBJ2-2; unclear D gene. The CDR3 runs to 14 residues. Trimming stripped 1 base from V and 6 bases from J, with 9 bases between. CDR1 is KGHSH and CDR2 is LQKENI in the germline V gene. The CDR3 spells CASSPLVDSGELFF. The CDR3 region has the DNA TGTGCCAGCTCACCACTCGTCGACTCCGGGGAGCTGTTTTTT.

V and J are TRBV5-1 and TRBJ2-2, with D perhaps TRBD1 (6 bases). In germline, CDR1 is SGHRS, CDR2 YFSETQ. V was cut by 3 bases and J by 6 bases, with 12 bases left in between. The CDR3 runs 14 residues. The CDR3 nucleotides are TGCGCCAGCAGCTCTGAACAGGGCGCCGGGGAGCTGTTTTTT. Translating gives CASSSEQGAGELFF.

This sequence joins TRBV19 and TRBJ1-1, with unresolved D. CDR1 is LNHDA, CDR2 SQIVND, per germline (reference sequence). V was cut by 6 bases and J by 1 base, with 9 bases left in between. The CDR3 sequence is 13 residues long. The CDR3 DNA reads TGTGCCAGTAGGATCGCGGCGAACACTGAAGCTTTCTTT. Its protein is CASRIAANTEAFF. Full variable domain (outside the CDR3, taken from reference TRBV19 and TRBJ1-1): DGGITQSPKYLFRKEGQNVTLSCEQNLNHDAMYWYRQDPGQGLRLIYYSQIVNDFQKGDIAEGYSVSREKKESFPLTVTSAQKNPTAFYLCASRIAANTEAFFGQGTRLTVV.